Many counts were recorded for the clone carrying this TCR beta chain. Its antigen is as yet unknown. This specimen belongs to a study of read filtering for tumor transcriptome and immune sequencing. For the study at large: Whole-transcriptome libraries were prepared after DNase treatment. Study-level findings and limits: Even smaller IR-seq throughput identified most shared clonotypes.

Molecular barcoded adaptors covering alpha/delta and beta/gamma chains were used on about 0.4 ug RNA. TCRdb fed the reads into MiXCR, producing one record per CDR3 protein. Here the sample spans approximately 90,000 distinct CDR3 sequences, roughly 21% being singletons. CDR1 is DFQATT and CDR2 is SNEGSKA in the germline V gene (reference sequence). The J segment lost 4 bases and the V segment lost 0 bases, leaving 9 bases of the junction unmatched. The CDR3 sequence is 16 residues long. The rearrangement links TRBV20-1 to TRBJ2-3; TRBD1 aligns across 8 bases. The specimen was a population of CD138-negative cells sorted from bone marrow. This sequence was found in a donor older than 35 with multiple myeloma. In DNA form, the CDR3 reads TGCAGTGCTAGAGATCTTTTCGGACAGGGCGCAGATACGCAGTATTTT. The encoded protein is CSARDLFGQGADTQYF.